The present T cell receptor beta chain was sequenced within a study of cytomegalovirus exposure and HLA in healthy donors. In the PCR, 60 Vbeta and 13 Jbeta primers were used. Measured with immunoSEQ multiplex PCR; TCRdb has only the in-frame clones, and not every one. The table shows around 130,000 clones, with 79% occurring only once. About this clone: Its matching antigen is unknown.

Whole-study results and caveats: Highly shared variants forming one cluster were likely a sequencing artifact. Prior analysis indicated that the majority of TCR beta V segments exhibited productivity approximately 87% or approximately 30% of the time.

The sequence derives from a man between 18 and 29 years old in good health and CMV-seronegative. Sequenced material: PBMCs.

The CDR3 DNA follows: TGCGCCAGCAGCCAAGATCGGGGAGTGGGGACTGAAGCTTTCTTT. Residues: CASSQDRGVGTEAFF. The chain carries TRBV4-3 and TRBJ1-1; no clear D. The CDR3 runs to 15 residues. The V end was cut by 0 bases, the J end by 5 bases, with 13 bases between. Germline V gene sequence: CDR1 LGHNA, CDR2 YSLEER.